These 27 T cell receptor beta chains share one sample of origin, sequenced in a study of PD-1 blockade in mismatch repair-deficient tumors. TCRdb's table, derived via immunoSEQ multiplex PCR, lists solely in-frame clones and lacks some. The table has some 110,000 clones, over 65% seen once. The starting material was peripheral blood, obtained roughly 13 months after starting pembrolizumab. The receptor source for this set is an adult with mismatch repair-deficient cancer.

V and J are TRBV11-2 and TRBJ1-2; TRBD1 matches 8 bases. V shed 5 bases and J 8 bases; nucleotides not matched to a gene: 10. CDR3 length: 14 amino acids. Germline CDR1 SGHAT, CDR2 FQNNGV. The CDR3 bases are TGTGCCAGCAGCCCGGACAGGGTACTCGACGGCTACACCTTC. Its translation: CASSPDRVLDGYTF.

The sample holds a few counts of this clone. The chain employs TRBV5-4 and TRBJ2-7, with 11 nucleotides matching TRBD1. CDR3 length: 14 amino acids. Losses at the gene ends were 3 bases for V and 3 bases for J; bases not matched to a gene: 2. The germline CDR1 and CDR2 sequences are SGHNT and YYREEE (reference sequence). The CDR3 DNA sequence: TGTGCCAGCAGCTCCGGGACAGGGGGCTACGAGCAGTACTTC. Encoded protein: CASSSGTGGYEQYF.

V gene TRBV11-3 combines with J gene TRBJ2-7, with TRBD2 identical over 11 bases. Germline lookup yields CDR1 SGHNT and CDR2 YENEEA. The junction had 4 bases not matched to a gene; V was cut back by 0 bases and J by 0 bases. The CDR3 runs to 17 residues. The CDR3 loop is CASSLEFTSGSSYEQYF. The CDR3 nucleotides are TGTGCCAGCAGCTTAGAATTTACTAGCGGGAGCTCCTACGAGCAGTACTTC.

The CDR3 DNA reads as TGTGCCAGTAAGACCCCAGCGGTGAACACCGGGGAGCTGTTTTTT. This translates into CASKTPAVNTGELFF. The chain links TRBV19 to TRBJ2-2; D may be TRBD2 (5 bases). The CDR3 spans 15 residues. V lost 7 bases and J 1 base, leaving 13 bases between the germline ends. The germline V gene encodes CDR1 LNHDA and CDR2 SQIVND (reference sequence).

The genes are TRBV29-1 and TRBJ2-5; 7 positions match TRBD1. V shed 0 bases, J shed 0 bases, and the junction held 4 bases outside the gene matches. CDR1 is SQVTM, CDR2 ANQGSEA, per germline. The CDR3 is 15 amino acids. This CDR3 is CSVEDPGQYQETQYF. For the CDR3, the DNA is TGCAGCGTTGAAGATCCGGGACAGTACCAAGAGACCCAGTACTTC. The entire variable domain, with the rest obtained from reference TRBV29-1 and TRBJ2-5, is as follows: SAVISQKPSRDICQRGTSLTIQCQVDSQVTMMFWYRQQPGQSLTLIATANQGSEATYESGFVIDKFPISRPNLTFSTLTVSNMSPEDSSIYLCSVEDPGQYQETQYFGPGTRLLVL.

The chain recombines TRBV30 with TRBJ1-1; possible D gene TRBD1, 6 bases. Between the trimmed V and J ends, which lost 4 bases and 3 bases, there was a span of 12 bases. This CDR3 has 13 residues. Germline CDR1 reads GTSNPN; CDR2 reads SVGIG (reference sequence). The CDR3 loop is CAWTTQGYTEAFF. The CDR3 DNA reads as TGTGCCTGGACCACACAGGGATACACTGAAGCTTTCTTT. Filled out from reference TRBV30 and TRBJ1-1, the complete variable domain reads SQTIHQWPATLVQPVGSPLSLECTVEGTSNPNLYWYRQAAGRGLQLLFYSVGIGQISSEVPQNLSASRPQDRQFILSSKKLLLSDSGFYLCAWTTQGYTEAFFGQGTRLTVV.

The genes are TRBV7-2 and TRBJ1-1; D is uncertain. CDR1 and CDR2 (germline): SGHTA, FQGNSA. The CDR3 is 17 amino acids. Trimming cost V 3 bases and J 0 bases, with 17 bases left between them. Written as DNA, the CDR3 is TGTGCCAGCAGCTTTAGTGTACATTGGACGATGAACACTGAAGCTTTCTTT. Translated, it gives CASSFSVHWTMNTEAFF.

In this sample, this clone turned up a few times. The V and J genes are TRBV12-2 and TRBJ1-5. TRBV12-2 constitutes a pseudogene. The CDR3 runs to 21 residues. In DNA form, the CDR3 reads TGTGCAAGTCGCTTAGCGCGGGTGGCTCGTGGCAGGGCAAGGAGCAATCAGCCCCAGCATTTT. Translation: CASRLARVARGRARSNQPQHF.

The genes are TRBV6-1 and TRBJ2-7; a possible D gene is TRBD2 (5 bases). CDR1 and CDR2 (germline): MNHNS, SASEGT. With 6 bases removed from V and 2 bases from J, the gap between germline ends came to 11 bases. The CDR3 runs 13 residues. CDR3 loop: CASSKSGTYEQYF. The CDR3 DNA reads TGTGCCAGCAGCAAGTCCGGGACCTACGAGCAGTACTTC.

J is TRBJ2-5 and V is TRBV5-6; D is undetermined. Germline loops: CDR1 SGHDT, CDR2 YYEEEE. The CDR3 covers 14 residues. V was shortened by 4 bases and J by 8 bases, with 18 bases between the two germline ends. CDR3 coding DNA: TGTGCCAGCAGCGGCGCGGTTACCTTAGGAACCCAGTACTTC. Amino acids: CASSGAVTLGTQYF.

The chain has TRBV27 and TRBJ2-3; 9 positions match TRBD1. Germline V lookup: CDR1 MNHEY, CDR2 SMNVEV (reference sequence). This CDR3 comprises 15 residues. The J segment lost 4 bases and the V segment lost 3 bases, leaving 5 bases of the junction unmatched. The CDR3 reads CASSFRQGDPDTQYF. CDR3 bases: TGTGCCAGCAGTTTTCGACAGGGGGACCCAGATACGCAGTATTTT.

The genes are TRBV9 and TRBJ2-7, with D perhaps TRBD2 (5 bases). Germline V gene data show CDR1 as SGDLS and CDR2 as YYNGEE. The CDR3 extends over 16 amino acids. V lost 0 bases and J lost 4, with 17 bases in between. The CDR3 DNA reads TGTGCCAGCAGCGTAGCTGAGGGCTATCCCGCTTACGAGCAGTACTTC. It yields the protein CASSVAEGYPAYEQYF.

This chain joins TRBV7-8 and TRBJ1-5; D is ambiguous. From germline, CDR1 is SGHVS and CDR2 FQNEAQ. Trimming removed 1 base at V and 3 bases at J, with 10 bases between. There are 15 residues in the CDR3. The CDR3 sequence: CASSLVSGYNQPQHF. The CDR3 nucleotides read TGTGCCAGCAGCTTAGTGTCGGGTTACAATCAGCCCCAGCATTTT.

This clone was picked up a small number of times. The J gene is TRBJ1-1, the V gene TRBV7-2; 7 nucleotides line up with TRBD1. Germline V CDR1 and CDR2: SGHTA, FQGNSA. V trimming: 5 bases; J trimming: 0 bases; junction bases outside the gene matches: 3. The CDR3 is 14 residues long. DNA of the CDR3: TGTGCCAGCAGCCTGACAGGGATGAACACTGAAGCTTTCTTT. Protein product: CASSLTGMNTEAFF.

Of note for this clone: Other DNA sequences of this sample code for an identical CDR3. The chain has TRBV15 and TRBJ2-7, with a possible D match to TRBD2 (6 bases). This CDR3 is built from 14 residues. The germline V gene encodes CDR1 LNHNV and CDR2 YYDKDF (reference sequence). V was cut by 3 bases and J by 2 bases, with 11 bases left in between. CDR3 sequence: CATSRDPGAYEQYF. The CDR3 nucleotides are TGTGCCACCAGCAGGGACCCGGGAGCCTACGAGCAGTACTTC.

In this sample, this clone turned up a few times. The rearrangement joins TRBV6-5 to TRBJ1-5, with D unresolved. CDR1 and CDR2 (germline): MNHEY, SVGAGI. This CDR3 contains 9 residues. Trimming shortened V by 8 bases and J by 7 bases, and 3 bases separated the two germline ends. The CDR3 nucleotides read TGTGCCAGCGGCCAGCCCCAGCATTTT. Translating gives CASGQPQHF.

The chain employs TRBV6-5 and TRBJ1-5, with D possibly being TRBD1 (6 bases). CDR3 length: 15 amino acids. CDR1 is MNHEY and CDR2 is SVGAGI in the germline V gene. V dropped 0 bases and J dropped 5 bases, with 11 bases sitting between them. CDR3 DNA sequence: TGTGCCAGCAGTTACTCCCGGACAGCTTATCAGCCCCAGCATTTT. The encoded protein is CASSYSRTAYQPQHF.

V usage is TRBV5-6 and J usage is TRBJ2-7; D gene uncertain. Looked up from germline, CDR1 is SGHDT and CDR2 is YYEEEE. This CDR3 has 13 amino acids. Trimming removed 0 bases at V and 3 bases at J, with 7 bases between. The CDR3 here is CASSLGRRYEQYF. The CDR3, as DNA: TGTGCCAGCAGCTTGGGACGGCGCTACGAGCAGTACTTC.

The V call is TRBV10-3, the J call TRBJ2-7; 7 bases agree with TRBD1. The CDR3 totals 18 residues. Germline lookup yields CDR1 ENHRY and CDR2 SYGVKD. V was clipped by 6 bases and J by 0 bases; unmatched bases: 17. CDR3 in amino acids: CAIRGDGQVTTFSYEQYF. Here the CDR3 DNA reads TGTGCCATCAGGGGAGACGGACAGGTGACAACTTTCTCCTACGAGCAGTACTTC.

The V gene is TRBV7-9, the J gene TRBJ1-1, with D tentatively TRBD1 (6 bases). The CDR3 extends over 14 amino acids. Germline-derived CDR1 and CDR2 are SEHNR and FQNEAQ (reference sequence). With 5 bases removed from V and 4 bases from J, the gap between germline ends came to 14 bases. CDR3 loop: CASSPSGVGTEAFF. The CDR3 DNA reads TGTGCCAGCAGCCCGTCAGGGGTCGGCACTGAAGCTTTCTTT.

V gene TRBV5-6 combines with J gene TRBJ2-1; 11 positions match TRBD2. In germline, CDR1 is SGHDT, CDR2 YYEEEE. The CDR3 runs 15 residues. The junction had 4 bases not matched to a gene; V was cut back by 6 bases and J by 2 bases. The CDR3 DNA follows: TGTGCCAGCAAACTAGCGGGAGCGGCCTACAATGAGCAGTTCTTC. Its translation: CASKLAGAAYNEQFF.

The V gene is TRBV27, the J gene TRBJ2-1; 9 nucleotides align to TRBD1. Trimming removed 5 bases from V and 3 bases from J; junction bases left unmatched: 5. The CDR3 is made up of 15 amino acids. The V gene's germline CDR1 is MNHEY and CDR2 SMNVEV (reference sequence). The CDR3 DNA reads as TGTGCCAGCAGTCTCGGGACAGGGCTCTACAATGAGCAGTTCTTC. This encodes CASSLGTGLYNEQFF.

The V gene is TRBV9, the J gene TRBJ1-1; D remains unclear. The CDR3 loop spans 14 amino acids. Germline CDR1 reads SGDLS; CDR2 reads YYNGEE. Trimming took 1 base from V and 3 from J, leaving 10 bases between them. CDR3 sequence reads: CASSVRLFDTEAFF. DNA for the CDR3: TGTGCCAGCAGCGTACGCCTATTCGACACTGAAGCTTTCTTT.

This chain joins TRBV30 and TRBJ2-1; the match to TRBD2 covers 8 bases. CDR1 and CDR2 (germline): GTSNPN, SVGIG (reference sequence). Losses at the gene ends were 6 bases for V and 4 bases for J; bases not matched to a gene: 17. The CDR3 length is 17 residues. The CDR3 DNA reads TGTGCCTGCTTCGATCGTAGCGGGACACTTGCTTACAATGAGCAGTTCTTC. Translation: CACFDRSGTLAYNEQFF.

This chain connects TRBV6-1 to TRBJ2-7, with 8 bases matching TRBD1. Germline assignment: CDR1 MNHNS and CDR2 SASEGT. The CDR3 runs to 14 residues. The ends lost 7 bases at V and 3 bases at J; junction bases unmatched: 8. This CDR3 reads CASNDRGQVYEQYF. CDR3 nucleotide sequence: TGTGCCAGCAATGACAGGGGACAGGTCTACGAGCAGTACTTC.

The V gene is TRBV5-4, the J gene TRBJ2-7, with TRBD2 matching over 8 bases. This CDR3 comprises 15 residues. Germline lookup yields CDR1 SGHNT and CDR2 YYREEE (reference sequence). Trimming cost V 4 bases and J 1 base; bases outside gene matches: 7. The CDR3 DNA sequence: TGTGCCAGCAGCCTCAAGCGGGAGAGGTCCTACGAGCAGTACTTC. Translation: CASSLKRERSYEQYF.

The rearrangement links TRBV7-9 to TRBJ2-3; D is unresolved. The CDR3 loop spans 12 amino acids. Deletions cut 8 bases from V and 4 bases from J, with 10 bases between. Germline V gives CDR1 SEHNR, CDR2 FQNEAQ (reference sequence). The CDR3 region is CASESWADTQYF. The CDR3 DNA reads TGTGCCAGCGAAAGTTGGGCAGATACGCAGTATTTT.